This T cell receptor beta chain was obtained from a study of blood T cell repertoires in COVID-19. Background on the study: Acute and convalescent COVID-19 specimens originated in the United States, Italy and Spain. T cells, B-cell-depleted T cells, or PBMCs supplied cDNA or gDNA.

Original handling: By means of reference gene primer amplification, nucleated cell counts were estimated. This table comes from immunoSEQ multiplex PCR, and its TCRdb copy is limited to in-frame clones, with some not included. V, J and clone size reflect that table, while D and trimming were determined from the DNA. The sample yields about 520,000 clones, approximately 83% seen once. Germline assignment: CDR1 SGHTA and CDR2 FQGTGA. V lost 5 bases to trimming and J lost 2 bases; unmatched junction nucleotides: 4. The CDR3 is made up of 15 amino acids. Sequencing was done on a sample of peripheral blood. This chain uses TRBV7-3 with TRBJ2-3; TRBD2 matches 10 bases. The receptor was derived from a human donor in a cohort sampled during active COVID-19. This CDR3 is CASSTGLAATDTQYF. Here the CDR3 DNA reads TGTGCCAGCAGCACAGGACTAGCGGCCACAGATACGCAGTATTTT.